This TCR beta chain was recovered during a study of low-dose radiotherapy and immunotherapy resistance in tumors. Study-wide context: Cohort 2's total reached 13 Gy over 26 weeks, at 1 Gy per fraction every two weeks. Ipilimumab 1 mg/kg every six weeks, together with nivolumab 240 mg every two weeks, was given intravenously to patients.

This clonotype was counted at least ten times. Time point here: before trial treatment. Alpha- and beta-chain coverage of first-strand cDNA came from TRAV- and TRBV-specific primers. A roughly 22-cycle PCR with a constant-region primer and V-primer adapter amplified TCRs. TCRdb re-called the reads with MiXCR, one entry per CDR3 protein. The sample holds tens of thousands of distinct CDR3 sequences, 26% seen once. Here the sequenced sample was PBMCs, taken before treatment. This TCR was recovered from a male donor with rectosigmoid adenocarcinoma.

Here the CDR3 DNA reads TGCGCCAGCAGCTCCCGGGACAGGGAGAAAAACATTCAGTACTTC. It specifies CASSSRDREKNIQYF. The chain uses TRBV5-1 and TRBJ2-4; TRBD1 agrees at 9 bases. V trimming: 3 bases; J trimming: 4 bases; junction bases outside the gene matches: 5. The CDR3 runs to 15 residues. Germline V gives CDR1 SGHRS, CDR2 YFSETQ.